This TCR beta chain emerged from a study of early T cells in non-severe SARS-CoV-2 infection. Study summary: Alpha and beta chains were unpaired, from unsorted whole-blood bulk RNA.

The ends lost 4 bases at V and 3 bases at J; junction bases unmatched: 7. CDR1 and CDR2 from the germline V gene are SGHRS and YFSETQ. This CDR3 is built from 15 residues. Individual cDNA molecules received unique molecular identifiers. Each CDR3 protein is one row after TCRdb ran MiXCR on the 5' RACE reads. In the table there are around 77,000 distinct CDR3 sequences, about 15% of which are singletons. Sequences were derived from whole blood, sampled at baseline. This clonotype originated in an adult who was a healthcare worker with PCR-confirmed SARS-CoV-2 infection or an uninfected control (not recorded which). V and J are TRBV5-1 and TRBJ1-5; 7 nucleotides agree with TRBD1. CDR3 sequence (DNA): TGCGCCAGCAGCATAGGGACAGCTAACAATCAGCCCCAGCATTTT. This gives the protein CASSIGTANNQPQHF.